The entry below gives a single T cell receptor beta chain sequence along with its context. This record comes from a study of identifying expanded T cells in peripheral blood. Data came from immunoSEQ multiplex PCR; TCRdb stores just in-frame clones and leaves some out. Of 70,000 to 100,000 clones listed, 88% are singletons. The trim removed 7 bases at V and 4 bases at J, leaving 3 bases unmatched. The CDR3 covers 14 residues. The germline gives CDR1 SGHAT, CDR2 FQNNGV. Sequenced input: blood. The chain is built from TRBV11-2 and TRBJ2-1, with 11 bases matching TRBD2. The sequence derives from a person between 18 and 70 years old in good health. The CDR3 DNA reads TGTGCCAGCATCGGGACTAGCGGTTACAATGAGCAGTTCTTC. Translating gives CASIGTSGYNEQFF.